The clone carrying this T cell receptor beta chain showed up just once. Its specificity is not known. TCR beta VDJ and CDR3 profiles were obtained from a genomic DNA template. MiXCR, applied by TCRdb to the reads, yields one record per CDR3 protein. The data contain about 290,000 distinct CDR3 sequences, approximately 60% of them singletons. Per the germline V gene, CDR1 is DFQATT and CDR2 is SNEGSKA (reference sequence). V was clipped by 6 bases and J by 5 bases, with 20 bases between them. This CDR3 region has 15 residues. This specimen belongs to a study of CD8+CD57+ T cells in acquired aplastic anemia. CD8+CD57+ cell expansion had been shown by flow cytometry in patients chosen for sequencing. Study outcomes and limitations: Patients and controls were found to share more than 25 CD8+ CDR3 sequences. Patients did not significantly differ from controls in CD8+ Simpson's diversity.

The genes are TRBV20-1 and TRBJ2-1; perhaps TRBD1 as D (5 bases). The clonotype comes from a human donor with aplastic anemia. Sequencing was carried out using sorted CD4+, CD8+, or CD8+CD57+ T cells (not recorded which) from PBMCs. CDR3 coding DNA: TGCAGTGCCCCATTAGCAGGGAAGGCGGACAATGAGCAGTTCTTC. Translated, it gives CSAPLAGKADNEQFF.